The next 20 T cell receptor beta chains were all read from a single sample in a study of blood T cell repertoires in COVID-19. TCRdb's table, derived via immunoSEQ multiplex PCR, lists solely in-frame clones and lacks some. The sample holds roughly 79,000 clones, around nine tenths seen once. The sequenced sample was peripheral blood. These receptors came from a woman older than 75 with active or convalescent COVID-19.

V gene TRBV25-1 combines with J gene TRBJ1-5, with a possible D match to TRBD1 (5 bases). The germline V gene encodes CDR1 MGHDK and CDR2 SYGVNS. Deletions cut 5 bases from V and 2 bases from J, with 16 bases between. The CDR3 runs 16 residues. The CDR3 loop reads CASSSVSGVGNQPQHF. The CDR3 coding sequence is TGTGCCAGCAGTTCGGTGTCGGGGGTCGGCAATCAGCCCCAGCATTTT.

The chain employs TRBV7-9 and TRBJ2-7; the D gene is possibly TRBD2 (6 bases). CDR1 is SEHNR, CDR2 FQNEAQ, per germline (reference sequence). Trimming removed 1 base at V and 1 base at J, with 20 bases between. The length of the CDR3 is 18 residues. This CDR3 is CASSLGRGNAPFSYEQYF. The CDR3 nucleotides are TGTGCCAGCAGCTTAGGTCGCGGGAACGCCCCATTTTCCTACGAGCAGTACTTC.

The gene calls are TRBV7-2 and TRBJ1-2; 7 nucleotides agree with TRBD1. J gave up 7 bases and V 3 bases, and 8 bases lay outside the gene matches. Germline CDR1 is SGHTA and CDR2 is FQGNSA. CDR3 size: 14 residues. In DNA, the CDR3 is TGTGCCAGCAGCTTCGAACGTGGGACAGCTGGCTACACCTTC. Protein product: CASSFERGTAGYTF. The full variable domain, in which reference TRBV7-2 and TRBJ1-2 provide the parts outside the CDR3, is GAGVSQSPSNKVTEKGKDVELRCDPISGHTALYWYRQSLGQGLEFLIYFQGNSAPDKSGLPSDRFSAERTGGSVSTLTIQRTQQEDSAVYLCASSFERGTAGYTFGSGTRLTVV.

This chain uses TRBV6-1 with TRBJ1-5, with D unclear. Germline assignment: CDR1 MNHNS and CDR2 SASEGT. V was pared by 3 bases and J by 6 bases, with 12 bases between. CDR3 length equals 14 residues. The CDR3 region is CASSELGAGQPQHF. Written as DNA, the CDR3 is TGTGCCAGCAGTGAGCTCGGCGCAGGTCAGCCCCAGCATTTT.

The genes are TRBV7-6 and TRBJ2-1; 8 bases match TRBD1. J was trimmed by 10 bases and V by 5 bases; bases with no gene match: 10. In germline, CDR1 is SGHVS, CDR2 FNYEAQ. The CDR3 sequence is 14 residues long. CDR3 DNA: TGTGCCAGCAGCCGCAGGGGGACAGGAGGCGAGCAGTTCTTC. It specifies CASSRRGTGGEQFF.

The rearrangement uses TRBV7-9 and TRBJ2-5, with D unclear. Germline values: CDR1 SEHNR, CDR2 FQNEAQ (reference sequence). V dropped 5 bases and J dropped 4 bases, with 8 bases sitting between them. The length of the CDR3 is 12 residues. The CDR3 reads CASSLLRETQYF. For the CDR3, the DNA is TGTGCCAGCAGCCTATTAAGAGAGACCCAGTACTTC.

The V gene is TRBV28, the J gene TRBJ2-7, with D possibly matching TRBD2 (7 bases). Germline V CDR1 and CDR2: MDHEN, SYDVKM. Trimming shortened V by 6 bases and J by 4 bases, and 19 bases separated the two germline ends. The CDR3 runs 15 residues. The CDR3 sequence is CASRSAGALRYEQYF. CDR3 sequence (DNA): TGTGCCAGCAGGTCGGCGGGGGCCCTGAGGTACGAGCAGTACTTC.

The chain recombines TRBV24-1 with TRBJ1-1; tentative D call: TRBD1 (6 bases). V was cut by 4 bases and J by 5 bases, with 16 bases left in between. This CDR3 has 15 amino acids. Germline V gives CDR1 KGHDR, CDR2 SFDVKD. The CDR3 nucleotides are TGTGCCACCAGTGACCCCGGCCAGGGGCGGACTGAAGCTTTCTTT. Its protein is CATSDPGQGRTEAFF.

This sequence joins TRBV6-6 and TRBJ1-4; 10 bases are a match to TRBD1. V lost 6 bases, J lost 7 bases, and 8 bases stayed unmatched. The CDR3 is 15 residues long. Looked up from germline, CDR1 is MNHNY and CDR2 is SVGAGI (reference sequence). The CDR3 spells CASSLGTGVFEKLFF. The CDR3, as DNA: TGTGCCAGCAGCTTGGGGACAGGGGTCTTTGAAAAACTGTTTTTT.

CDR3 nucleotides: TGTGCCAGTACCTCCCCACCAGGGGGGAGCAATCAGCCCCAGCATTTT. Protein sequence: CASTSPPGGSNQPQHF. The chain joins TRBV19 to TRBJ1-5; TRBD1 matches at 7 bases. The CDR3 is 16 amino acids. Germline V gene data show CDR1 as LNHDA and CDR2 as SQIVND (reference sequence). V dropped 7 bases and J dropped 1; count of bases not matched to a gene: 10.

This chain uses TRBV28 with TRBJ2-7, with a tentative D call TRBD1 (5 bases). The germline gives CDR1 MDHEN, CDR2 SYDVKM. V was cut by 6 bases and J by 3 bases, with 18 bases left in between. This CDR3 has 15 residues. The CDR3 DNA follows: TGTGCCAGCAGCCAAGGTGGCAGGGAACTCTACGAGCAGTACTTC. It yields the protein CASSQGGRELYEQYF. The full variable domain, rest sourced from reference TRBV28 and TRBJ2-7, is DVKVTQSSRYLVKRTGEKVFLECVQDMDHENMFWYRQDPGLGLRLIYFSYDVKMKEKGDIPEGYSVSREKKERFSLILESASTNQTSMYLCASSQGGRELYEQYFGPGTRLTVT.

This clone was seen only once. The CDR3 loop is CASSVRLAGINEQFF. CDR3 DNA sequence: TGTGCCAGCAGCGTTCGACTAGCGGGAATCAATGAGCAGTTCTTC. The chain combines TRBV13 with TRBJ2-1; TRBD2 matches at 11 bases. CDR1 PRHDT and CDR2 FYEKMQ come from the germline V gene (reference sequence). With 5 bases clipped from V and 6 bases from J, the junction kept 6 bases outside the gene matches. This CDR3 comprises 15 residues. Combining the CDR3 with reference TRBV13 and TRBJ2-1 gives the whole variable domain AAGVIQSPRHLIKEKRETATLKCYPIPRHDTVYWYQQGPGQDPQFLISFYEKMQSDKGSIPDRFSAQQFSDYHSELNMSSLELGDSALYFCASSVRLAGINEQFFGPGTRLTVL.

Comment on this clone: The same CDR3 is also encoded by other DNA sequences in this sample. J is TRBJ1-2 and V is TRBV5-4, with unresolved D. This CDR3 has 14 residues. Trimming took 0 bases from V and 4 from J, leaving 10 bases between them. Germline V gene lookup returns CDR1 SGHNT and CDR2 YYREEE (reference sequence). Written as DNA, the CDR3 is TGTGCCAGCAGCTTGGTACTGGGAGGCTATGGCTACACCTTC. It codes for CASSLVLGGYGYTF.

In its sample, this clone was seen once. The rearrangement uses TRBV28 and TRBJ2-5; TRBD1 matches 9 bases. CDR1 MDHEN and CDR2 SYDVKM come from the germline V gene. This CDR3 is built from 12 residues. Unmatched junction bases numbered 5, after V lost 2 bases and J lost 13 bases. The DNA for the CDR3 is TGTGCCAGCAGTTTAGGACAGGGGCCCGGGTACTTC. It codes for CASSLGQGPGYF.

V and J are TRBV5-1 and TRBJ2-1, with 10 bases identical to TRBD2. The CDR3 extends over 15 amino acids. Germline loops: CDR1 SGHRS, CDR2 YFSETQ. J gave up 10 bases and V 0 bases, and 7 bases lay outside the gene matches. The DNA for the CDR3 is TGCGCCAGCAGCTTGGGGACTAGCGGCTTAGAGGAGCAGTTCTTC. Encoded protein: CASSLGTSGLEEQFF. Complete variable domain (other parts from reference TRBV5-1 and TRBJ2-1): KAGVTQTPRYLIKTRGQQVTLSCSPISGHRSVSWYQQTPGQGLQFLFEYFSETQRNKGNFPGRFSGRQFSNSRSEMNVSTLELGDSALYLCASSLGTSGLEEQFFGPGTRLTVL.

The J gene is TRBJ2-3, the V gene TRBV29-1; 9 bases map to TRBD2. The CDR3 is 18 residues long. CDR1 SQVTM and CDR2 ANQGSEA come from the germline V gene. Germline trimming cut 4 bases from V and 1 base from J; bases unmatched to any gene: 15. The CDR3 reads CSVGGPREGKRRTDTQYF. The CDR3 nucleotides are TGCAGCGTTGGGGGGCCGCGGGAGGGTAAGAGGCGCACAGATACGCAGTATTTT.

The rearrangement joins TRBV7-2 to TRBJ1-1; D is perhaps TRBD1 (6 bases). V shed 5 bases and J shed 4 bases, with 17 bases lying between them. Germline assignment: CDR1 SGHTA and CDR2 FQGNSA. The CDR3 covers 15 residues. The chain's CDR3 is CASSPPQGRSTEAFF. CDR3 sequence (DNA): TGTGCCAGCAGCCCGCCCCAGGGGCGCAGCACTGAAGCTTTCTTT.

The CDR3 DNA sequence: TGTGCCAGCAGCTTGTCGTTGTCGGAGGCCCAGTACTTC. Its translation: CASSLSLSEAQYF. The V call is TRBV11-2, the J call TRBJ2-5, with D possibly being TRBD2 (5 bases). V shed 3 bases and J shed 9 bases, with 14 bases lying between them. The germline CDR1 and CDR2 sequences are SGHAT and FQNNGV. CDR3 length: 13 amino acids.

The genes are TRBV6-5 and TRBJ1-2; D call uncertain. The CDR3 totals 12 residues. V was pared by 1 base and J by 8 bases, with 8 bases between. CDR1 and CDR2 from the germline V gene are MNHEY and SVGAGI. The CDR3 nucleotides are TGTGCCAGCAGTTACTTCGAGGGAGGCTACACCTTC. It is translated as CASSYFEGGYTF.

The chain links TRBV6-5 to TRBJ1-2; D is undetermined. V dropped 6 bases and J dropped 3 bases, with 14 bases sitting between them. This CDR3 comprises 14 residues. Germline assignment: CDR1 MNHEY and CDR2 SVGAGI. CDR3 coding DNA: TGTGCCAGCAGCGCGCGGGGAATTGACTATGGCTACACCTTC. It translates to CASSARGIDYGYTF.